This entry lists 18 T cell receptor beta chains sequenced from one sample in a study of metastatic and nonmetastatic thyroid tumors. The entire patient cohort was treatment-naive prior to thyroid surgery. TCRdb ran MiXCR on the PCR reads. The sample yields about 64,000 clones, about 3.8% seen once. The sample taken for sequencing was blood. The receptors were gathered from a female donor with papillary thyroid cancer or a benign thyroid nodule (not recorded which). Some clones in this sample may be carry-over from other donors' samples.

This clone was detected many times. This sequence joins TRBV19 and TRBJ2-7; TRBD1 or TRBD2 may be the D gene (5 bases each). The CDR3 spans 15 residues. Deletions cut 7 bases from V and 5 bases from J, with 21 bases between. Germline V gene lookup returns CDR1 LNHDA and CDR2 SQIVND (reference sequence). The CDR3 bases are TGTGCCAGTAAGGCCCGGGGCGCCGGTGATCACGAGCAGTACTTC. Its protein product is CASKARGAGDHEQYF.

This clone was detected many times. The rearrangement uses TRBV2 and TRBJ2-1, with TRBD2 matching 7 bases. This CDR3 has 13 residues. V lost 7 bases to trimming and J lost 9 bases; unmatched junction nucleotides: 9. Per the germline V gene, CDR1 is SNHLY and CDR2 is FYNNEI. For the CDR3, the DNA is TGTGCCAGCACGCAGCTAGCGGAGGGTGAGCAGTTCTTC. It translates to CASTQLAEGEQFF.

Ten or more counts support this clone. The chain combines TRBV11-3 with TRBJ1-2, with 10 bases aligning to TRBD1. Trimming cost V 3 bases and J 3 bases; bases outside gene matches: 7. This CDR3 comprises 16 residues. Germline lookup yields CDR1 SGHNT and CDR2 YENEEA. CDR3 sequence: CASSLGTGVRHYGYTF. The CDR3 DNA sequence: TGTGCCAGCAGCTTGGGGACAGGGGTGCGGCACTATGGCTACACCTTC.

This clone was seen many times. The rearrangement links TRBV5-1 to TRBJ2-2, with D tentatively TRBD2 (6 bases). Trimming pared 0 bases from V and 4 bases from J, leaving 10 bases between. CDR1 is SGHRS, CDR2 YFSETQ, per germline. The CDR3 sequence is 15 residues long. CDR3 DNA sequence: TGCGCCAGCAGCTTGGAACTAGCCATCACCGGGGAGCTGTTTTTT. This gives the protein CASSLELAITGELFF.

This clone was picked up many times. The chain recombines TRBV6-2 or TRBV6-3 with TRBJ2-7; D gene uncertain. The CDR3 has 12 residues. V gave up 1 base and J gave up 2 bases, with 3 bases separating them. Germline CDR1 MNHEY, CDR2 SVGEGT. CDR3 nucleotide sequence: TGTGCCAGCAGTTACTTTGCCTACGAGCAGTACTTC. As protein: CASSYFAYEQYF.

CDR3 bases: TGCGCCAGCAGCCGAGAACAGGGGGCATACAATGAGCAGTTCTTC. As protein: CASSREQGAYNEQFF. This sequence joins TRBV5-1 and TRBJ2-1, with 9 bases aligning to TRBD1. This CDR3 has 15 residues. Germline trimming cut 4 bases from V and 4 bases from J; bases unmatched to any gene: 6. The germline gives CDR1 SGHRS, CDR2 YFSETQ.

This clone has ten or more counts. V usage is TRBV20-1 and J usage is TRBJ2-7; possibly TRBD2 for D (5 bases). The V end lost 0 bases, the J end lost 8 bases, and 8 bases lay between the germline ends. This CDR3 has 11 residues. Germline lookup yields CDR1 DFQATT and CDR2 SNEGSKA (reference sequence). The DNA of the CDR3 is TGCAGTGCTAGAGATGACGGGAAGCAGTACTTC. This gives the protein CSARDDGKQYF.

Concerning this clone itself: This may stem from a read error, because a much larger clone lies one nucleotide away. Other DNA sequences in this sample translate to the same CDR3. V and J are TRBV10-3 and TRBJ1-4; 7 nucleotides line up with TRBD1. The CDR3 runs 13 residues. Germline lookup yields CDR1 ENHRY and CDR2 SYGVKD. CDR3 in DNA: TGTGGGACAGGAAAGGGAGCTAATGAAAAACTGTTTTTT. This sequence encodes CGTGKGANEKLFF.

This clone was found a few times. This sequence may be a read error, since a much larger clone differs from it by one base. The chain couples TRBV9 to TRBJ2-1; 11 bases fit TRBD2. This CDR3 is 15 amino acids long. Germline V lookup: CDR1 SGDLS, CDR2 YYNGEE. J gave up 7 bases and V 3 bases, and 6 bases lay outside the gene matches. CDR3: CASSARIAGGNEQFF. The CDR3 DNA reads TGTGCCAGCAGCGCCAGAATAGCGGGAGGGAATGAGCAGTTCTTC.

This clone appeared a few times. The germline gene is not matched at one end of the junction; a read error may be the cause. At the DNA level, this CDR3 is encoded by other sequences in the same sample as well. The rearrangement uses TRBV4-2 and TRBJ1-1; tentatively, D is TRBD1 (6 bases). This CDR3 contains 14 residues. Germline V lookup: CDR1 LGHNA, CDR2 YNFKEQ. Written as DNA, the CDR3 is TGTGCCAGCAGCCAAGGGGGGGGCGGGACTGAAGCTTTTTTT. Amino acids: CASSQGGGGTEAFF.

This clone appeared many times. The chain couples TRBV20-1 to TRBJ2-2; 8 bases align to TRBD2. The V and J ends lost 2 bases and 8 bases, in that order; junction bases with no gene match: 10. The CDR3 runs 15 residues. Germline CDR1 DFQATT, CDR2 SNEGSKA (reference sequence). The CDR3 loop is CSARPSGRPWGELFF. The DNA for the CDR3 is TGCAGTGCTAGACCCAGCGGGAGACCGTGGGGGGAGCTGTTTTTT.

This clone was seen ten or more times. The J gene is TRBJ1-1, the V gene TRBV19, with D perhaps TRBD1 (6 bases). This CDR3 region has 15 residues. Germline V gene lookup returns CDR1 LNHDA and CDR2 SQIVND (reference sequence). Trimming left V 4 bases short and J 0 bases short, with 12 bases between. The CDR3 region has the DNA TGTGCCAGTAGTACGGGGGGACACCTGAACACTGAAGCTTTCTTT. Translating gives CASSTGGHLNTEAFF. Full variable domain (outside the CDR3, taken from reference TRBV19 and TRBJ1-1): DGGITQSPKYLFRKEGQNVTLSCEQNLNHDAMYWYRQDPGQGLRLIYYSQIVNDFQKGDIAEGYSVSREKKESFPLTVTSAQKNPTAFYLCASSTGGHLNTEAFFGQGTRLTVV.

This clone showed up many times. The gene calls are TRBV19 and TRBJ1-3; D is undetermined. With 6 bases removed from V and 0 bases from J, the gap between germline ends came to 9 bases. CDR1 and CDR2 from the germline V gene are LNHDA and SQIVND (reference sequence). The CDR3 consists of 14 residues. The CDR3 loop is CASRSYSSGNTIYF. CDR3 in DNA: TGTGCCAGTAGAAGTTACAGCTCTGGAAACACCATATATTTT.

CDR3 region: CASSRTGRGSGEQYF. The CDR3 region has the DNA TGTGCCAGCAGCCGTACGGGACGGGGGTCGGGTGAGCAGTACTTC. V is TRBV5-8 and J is TRBJ2-7, with D possibly being TRBD2 (6 bases). This CDR3 contains 15 residues. From germline, CDR1 is SGHTS and CDR2 YDEGEE. Between the trimmed V and J ends, which lost 4 bases and 7 bases, there was a span of 21 bases.

This clone has a handful of counts. The gene calls are TRBV7-2 and TRBJ2-2; a weak D match, TRBD2 (5 bases). Germline V CDR1 and CDR2: SGHTA, FQGNSA. The length of the CDR3 is 15 residues. Trimming took off 2 bases at V and 5 bases at J, with 12 bases between the two ends. For the CDR3, the DNA is TGTGCCAGCAGCTTACGATGTAGAGGGACCGGGGAGCTGTTTTTT. Amino acid sequence: CASSLRCRGTGELFF.

This clone was seen at least ten times. The V gene is TRBV25-1, the J gene TRBJ1-5, with TRBD1 matching 7 bases. This CDR3 has 13 amino acids. Germline lookup yields CDR1 MGHDK and CDR2 SYGVNS. Unmatched junction bases numbered 1, after V lost 4 bases and J lost 4 bases. CDR3 sequence: CASSGQGNQPQHF. DNA for the CDR3: TGTGCCAGCAGTGGACAGGGAAATCAGCCCCAGCATTTT.

A word on this clone: Since a much larger clone is just one base distant, this may be a read error. DNA for the CDR3: TGTGCCAGCAGCTCACAGGGGAAGAATGGCTGCACCTTC. Amino acid sequence: CASSSQGKNGCTF. This rearrangement joins TRBV11-1 to TRBJ1-2; 7 bases are shared with TRBD1. Germline CDR1 and CDR2: SGHAT and FQDESV (reference sequence). The CDR3 sequence is 13 residues long.

This clone has a count of ten or more. The same CDR3 is also encoded by other DNA sequences in this sample. The gene calls are TRBV10-3 and TRBJ2-5, with D possibly being TRBD1 (5 bases). Germline V gene lookup returns CDR1 ENHRY and CDR2 SYGVKD. The CDR3 sequence is 14 residues long. Deletions cut 2 bases from V and 1 base from J, with 8 bases between. In DNA form, the CDR3 reads TGTGCCATCAGTGAGGGGGCCACCCAAGAGACCCAGTACTTC. Its translation is CAISEGATQETQYF.